The 15 T cell receptor beta chains in this list originate from one sample, sequenced in a study of read filtering for tumor transcriptome and immune sequencing. This library used roughly 0.4 ug RNA and molecular barcoded adaptors spanning alpha/delta and beta/gamma chains. TCRdb redid the calling of the reads with MiXCR, one entry per CDR3 protein. The sample carries more than 45,000 distinct CDR3 sequences, 9% to 15% recorded once. Sequenced input: a population of CD138-negative cells sorted from bone marrow. These receptor sequences come from a donor older than 35 with multiple myeloma.

This clonotype was seen many times. V usage is TRBV6-2 or TRBV6-3 and J usage is TRBJ2-1; D unresolved. The CDR3 is 15 amino acids. Trimming left V 1 base short and J 0 bases short, with 7 bases between. Germline CDR1 MNHEY, CDR2 SVGEGT. Written as DNA, the CDR3 is TGTGCCAGCAGTTACTTAGGCAGCTCCTACAATGAGCAGTTCTTC. Its protein is CASSYLGSSYNEQFF.

This clonotype occurred many times. The chain links TRBV30 to TRBJ2-5; 16 bases are a match to TRBD2. From germline, CDR1 is GTSNPN and CDR2 SVGIG (reference sequence). The V gene end was trimmed by 3 bases and the J gene end by 5 bases; junction bases not matched to a gene: 9. The CDR3 is 17 residues long. The chain's CDR3 is CAWSRGLAGGPVETQYF. For the CDR3, the DNA is TGTGCCTGGAGCAGGGGACTAGCGGGGGGGCCCGTGGAGACCCAGTACTTC.

In its sample, this clonotype was seen many times. The chain has TRBV20-1 and TRBJ1-5; D unresolved. Per the germline V gene, CDR1 is DFQATT and CDR2 is SNEGSKA (reference sequence). V lost 6 bases, J lost 0 bases, and 18 bases lay in between. There are 16 residues in the CDR3. The DNA of the CDR3 is TGCAGTGCCTCGCCCCGGGTGAGATATAGCAATCAGCCCCAGCATTTT. Translation gives CSASPRVRYSNQPQHF.

This clonotype was found many times. This chain links TRBV5-1 with TRBJ2-7; 7 bases fit TRBD1. After removal of 3 bases from V and 2 bases from J, the junction contained 5 bases not matched to a gene. CDR3 length: 14 amino acids. Germline CDR1 reads SGHRS; CDR2 reads YFSETQ. The CDR3 DNA follows: TGCGCCAGCAGCTCCGGGACAGCACCCTACGAGCAGTACTTC. It is translated as CASSSGTAPYEQYF.

In this sample, this clonotype turned up many times. The J gene is TRBJ2-2, the V gene TRBV29-1; D is tentatively TRBD1 or TRBD2 (5 bases each). Trimming shortened V by 4 bases and J by 6 bases, and 12 bases separated the two germline ends. Germline loops: CDR1 SQVTM, CDR2 ANQGSEA. This CDR3 comprises 13 residues. The CDR3, as DNA: TGCAGCGTTGGAGAGGGGCGAGCCGGGGAGCTGTTTTTT. This gives the protein CSVGEGRAGELFF.

Many counts were recorded for this clonotype. This chain joins TRBV7-3 and TRBJ2-1; TRBD2 agrees at 7 bases. CDR1 and CDR2 from the germline V gene are SGHTA and FQGTGA. The CDR3 totals 15 residues. The trim removed 1 base at V and 5 bases at J, leaving 5 bases unmatched. CDR3 in DNA: TGTGCCAGCAGCTTAAAGCGGGGATTAAACAATGAGCAGTTCTTC. This codes for CASSLKRGLNNEQFF.

For this clonotype: Given a much more abundant clone one base away, this may be a read error. The CDR3 end shows no conserved phenylalanine or tryptophan, and so a read error is likely. The V call is TRBV7-6, the J call TRBJ1-1, with D possibly matching TRBD1 (5 bases). The germline gives CDR1 SGHVS, CDR2 FNYEAQ. The CDR3 extends over 15 amino acids. Trimming stripped 1 base from V and 2 bases from J, with 11 bases between. This CDR3 reads CASSLVAQGNTEAFL. The DNA of the CDR3 is TGTGCCAGCAGCTTAGTGGCCCAGGGTAACACTGAAGCTTTCCTT.

This clonotype was recorded at least ten times. The gene calls are TRBV3-1 and TRBJ1-4; D uncertain. CDR1 and CDR2 (germline): LGHDT, YNNKEL (reference sequence). V dropped 2 bases and J dropped 3 bases, with 7 bases sitting between them. The CDR3 contains 14 residues. The CDR3 DNA reads TGTGCCAGCAGCCAACGGAAGGCTAATGAAAAACTGTTTTTT. Protein sequence: CASSQRKANEKLFF. The full variable domain, in which reference TRBV3-1 and TRBJ1-4 provide the parts outside the CDR3, is DTAVSQTPKYLVTQMGNDKSIKCEQNLGHDTMYWYKQDSKKFLKIMFSYNNKELIINETVPNRFSPKSPDKAHLNLHINSLELGDSAVYFCASSQRKANEKLFFGSGTQLSVL.

This clonotype was counted many times. The rearrangement uses TRBV20-1 and TRBJ1-4; 8 nucleotides match TRBD1. The CDR3 length is 15 residues. CDR1 is DFQATT, CDR2 SNEGSKA, per germline (reference sequence). J lost 7 bases, V lost 1 base, and 8 bases had no gene match. The CDR3 sequence is CSARVTGGHGEKLFF. CDR3 DNA: TGCAGTGCTAGAGTAACAGGGGGTCACGGTGAAAAACTGTTTTTT.

This clonotype was observed many times. CDR3 in amino acids: CAISESGAVGEQYF. CDR3 in DNA: TGTGCCATCAGTGAATCGGGGGCCGTGGGGGAGCAGTACTTC. V usage is TRBV10-3 and J usage is TRBJ2-7; D tentatively fits TRBD1 or TRBD2 (6 bases each). Germline CDR1 reads ENHRY; CDR2 reads SYGVKD. V lost 3 bases and J lost 7, with 16 bases in between. The CDR3 contains 14 residues.

Here the CDR3 DNA reads TGTGCCAGTTCGCCACCGTCGGCTATGAACACTGAAGCTTTCTTT. It codes for CASSPPSAMNTEAFF. The chain joins TRBV18 to TRBJ1-1; D is ambiguous. Per the germline V gene, CDR1 is KGHSH and CDR2 is LQKENI. The CDR3 is made up of 15 amino acids. V lost 9 bases, J lost 0 bases, and 17 bases lay in between.

This clonotype was seen at least ten times. The chain employs TRBV5-1 and TRBJ2-7, with a possible D match to TRBD1 (6 bases). Germline loops: CDR1 SGHRS, CDR2 YFSETQ. Between the trimmed V and J ends, which lost 5 bases and 3 bases, there was a span of 9 bases. CDR3 length: 12 residues. Written as DNA, the CDR3 is TGCGCCAGCAGAGCGGACAGCTACGAGCAGTACTTC. The encoded protein is CASRADSYEQYF. The complete variable domain, with remaining parts taken from reference TRBV5-1 and TRBJ2-7, reads KAGVTQTPRYLIKTRGQQVTLSCSPISGHRSVSWYQQTPGQGLQFLFEYFSETQRNKGNFPGRFSGRQFSNSRSEMNVSTLELGDSALYLCASRADSYEQYFGPGTRLTVT.

This clonotype was recorded at least ten times. CDR3 loop: CSVIQGSTDTQYF. Here the CDR3 DNA reads TGCAGCGTCATACAGGGATCTACAGATACGCAGTATTTT. The genes are TRBV29-1 and TRBJ2-3; possible D gene TRBD1, 6 bases. This CDR3 has 13 amino acids. Trimming left V 6 bases short and J 3 bases short, with 13 bases between. Germline V gives CDR1 SQVTM, CDR2 ANQGSEA.

This clonotype has a handful of counts. The V gene is TRBV11-2, the J gene TRBJ2-2, with D unclear. Per the germline V gene, CDR1 is SGHAT and CDR2 is FQNNGV. The CDR3 totals 12 residues. V gave up 1 base and J gave up 6 bases, with 3 bases separating them. CDR3 sequence reads: CASSLVPGELFF. DNA of the CDR3: TGTGCCAGCAGCTTAGTCCCCGGGGAGCTGTTTTTT.

This clonotype was seen many times. The chain employs TRBV18 and TRBJ1-4, with D possibly being TRBD1 (5 bases). The ends were cut back, 6 bases at V and 4 bases at J, with 15 bases in the middle. CDR3 length: 15 amino acids. Germline V CDR1 and CDR2: KGHSH, LQKENI. The CDR3 protein is CASSFSTAYNEKLFF. In nucleotides, the CDR3 is TGTGCCAGCTCGTTCTCGACAGCCTATAATGAAAAACTGTTTTTT.